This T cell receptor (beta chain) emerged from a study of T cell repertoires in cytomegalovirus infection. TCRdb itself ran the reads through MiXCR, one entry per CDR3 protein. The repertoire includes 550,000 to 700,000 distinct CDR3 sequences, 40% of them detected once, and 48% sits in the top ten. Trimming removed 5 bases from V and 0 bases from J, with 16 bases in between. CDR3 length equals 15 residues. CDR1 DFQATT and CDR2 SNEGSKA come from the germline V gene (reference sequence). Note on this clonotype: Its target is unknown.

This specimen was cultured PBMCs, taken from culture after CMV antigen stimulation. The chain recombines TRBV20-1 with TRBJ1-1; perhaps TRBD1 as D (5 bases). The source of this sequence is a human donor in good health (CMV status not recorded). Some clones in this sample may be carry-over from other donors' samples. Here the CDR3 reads CSALIGGSMNTEAFF. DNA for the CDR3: TGCAGTGCTCTTATCGGGGGGTCTATGAACACTGAAGCTTTCTTT.